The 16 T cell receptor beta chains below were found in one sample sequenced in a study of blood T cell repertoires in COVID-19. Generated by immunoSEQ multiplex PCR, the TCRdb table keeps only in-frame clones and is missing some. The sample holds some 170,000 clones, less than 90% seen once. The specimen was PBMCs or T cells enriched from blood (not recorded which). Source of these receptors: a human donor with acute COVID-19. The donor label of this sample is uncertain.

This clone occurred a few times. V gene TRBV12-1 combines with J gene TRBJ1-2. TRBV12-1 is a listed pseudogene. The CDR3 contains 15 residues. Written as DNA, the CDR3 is TGTGCCAGCAGTTGTTATGGACTTTCGAACTATGGCTACACCTTC. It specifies CASSCYGLSNYGYTF.

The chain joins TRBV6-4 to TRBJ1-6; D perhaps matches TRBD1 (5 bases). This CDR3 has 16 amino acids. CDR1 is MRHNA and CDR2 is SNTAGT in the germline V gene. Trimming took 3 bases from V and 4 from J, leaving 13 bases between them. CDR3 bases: TGTGCCAGCAGTGAGACAGCTTTTACTTATAATTCACCCCTCCACTTT. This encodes CASSETAFTYNSPLHF.

The CDR3 loop is CASAGQGNEQYF. The CDR3 nucleotides are TGCGCCAGCGCAGGACAGGGGAACGAGCAGTACTTC. The chain recombines TRBV10-2 with TRBJ2-7; 9 nucleotides line up with TRBD1. The CDR3 loop spans 12 amino acids. The V gene end was trimmed by 8 bases and the J gene end by 5 bases; junction bases not matched to a gene: 4. CDR1 and CDR2 (germline): WSHSY, SAAADI.

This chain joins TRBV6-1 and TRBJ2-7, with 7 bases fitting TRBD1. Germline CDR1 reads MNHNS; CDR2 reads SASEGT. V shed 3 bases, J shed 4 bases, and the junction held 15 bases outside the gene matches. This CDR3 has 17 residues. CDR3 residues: CASSDVQGVPLTYEQYF. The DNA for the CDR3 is TGTGCCAGCAGTGACGTTCAGGGGGTTCCCCTCACTTACGAGCAGTACTTC.

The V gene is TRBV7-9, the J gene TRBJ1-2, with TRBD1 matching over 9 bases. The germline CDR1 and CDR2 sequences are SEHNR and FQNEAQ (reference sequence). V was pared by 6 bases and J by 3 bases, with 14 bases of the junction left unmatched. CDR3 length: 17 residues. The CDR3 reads CASRDGTGTGDDYGYTF. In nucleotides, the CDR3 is TGTGCCAGCAGAGATGGGACAGGGACGGGGGATGACTATGGCTACACCTTC.

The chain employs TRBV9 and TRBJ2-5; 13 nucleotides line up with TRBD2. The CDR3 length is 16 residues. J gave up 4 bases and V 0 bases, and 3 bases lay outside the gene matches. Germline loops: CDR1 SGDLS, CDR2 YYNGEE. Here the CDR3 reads CASSVEGTSGAETQYF. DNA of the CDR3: TGTGCCAGCAGCGTAGAGGGGACTAGCGGGGCAGAGACCCAGTACTTC. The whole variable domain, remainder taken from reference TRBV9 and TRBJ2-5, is DSGVTQTPKHLITATGQRVTLRCSPRSGDLSVYWYQQSLDQGLQFLIQYYNGEERAKGNILERFSAQQFPDLHSELNLSSLELGDSALYFCASSVEGTSGAETQYFGPGTRLLVL.

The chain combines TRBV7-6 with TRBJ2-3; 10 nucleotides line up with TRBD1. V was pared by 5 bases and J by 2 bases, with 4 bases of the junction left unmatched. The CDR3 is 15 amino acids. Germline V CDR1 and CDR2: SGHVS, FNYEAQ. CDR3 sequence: CASSPDRGNTDTQYF. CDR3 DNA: TGTGCCAGCAGCCCGGACAGGGGGAACACAGATACGCAGTATTTT.

Here the CDR3 reads CASSPGGGTTEAFF. Here the CDR3 DNA reads TGTGCCAGCAGCCCCGGGGGGGGAACCACTGAAGCTTTCTTT. This chain connects TRBV11-2 to TRBJ1-1, with D possibly being TRBD1 (5 bases). The CDR3 is 14 residues long. The germline V gene has CDR1 SGHAT and CDR2 FQNNGV. V was pared by 5 bases and J by 4 bases, with 14 bases between. The full variable domain, with the rest looked up from reference TRBV11-2 and TRBJ1-1, is EAGVAQSPRYKIIEKRQSVAFWCNPISGHATLYWYQQILGQGPKLLIQFQNNGVVDDSQLPKDRFSAERLKGVDSTLKIQPAKLEDSAVYLCASSPGGGTTEAFFGQGTRLTVV.

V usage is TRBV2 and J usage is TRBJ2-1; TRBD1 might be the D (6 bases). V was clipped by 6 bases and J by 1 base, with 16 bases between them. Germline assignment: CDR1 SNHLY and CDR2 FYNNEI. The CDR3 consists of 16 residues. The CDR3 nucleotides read TGTGCCAGCAGGGAATCGGACAGCAGATCCTACAATGAGCAGTTCTTC. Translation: CASRESDSRSYNEQFF.

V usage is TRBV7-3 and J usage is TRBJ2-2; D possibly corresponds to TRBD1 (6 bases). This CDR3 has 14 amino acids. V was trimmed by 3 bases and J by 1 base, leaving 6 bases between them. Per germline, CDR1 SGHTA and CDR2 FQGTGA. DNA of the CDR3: TGTGCCAGCAGCTTGGGACAGAACACCGGGGAGCTGTTTTTT. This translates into CASSLGQNTGELFF.

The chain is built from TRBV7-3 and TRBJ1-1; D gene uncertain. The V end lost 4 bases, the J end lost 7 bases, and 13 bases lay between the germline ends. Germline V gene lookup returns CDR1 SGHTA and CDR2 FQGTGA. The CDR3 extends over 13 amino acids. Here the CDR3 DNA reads TGTGCCAGCAGCTCATCGACCCGGGGTGAAGCTTTCTTT. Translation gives CASSSSTRGEAFF.

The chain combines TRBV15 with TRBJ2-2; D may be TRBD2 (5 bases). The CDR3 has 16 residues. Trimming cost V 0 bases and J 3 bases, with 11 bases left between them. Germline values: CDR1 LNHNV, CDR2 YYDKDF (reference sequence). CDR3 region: CATSRDMRVDTGELFF. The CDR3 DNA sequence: TGTGCCACCAGCAGAGATATGAGGGTTGACACCGGGGAGCTGTTTTTT. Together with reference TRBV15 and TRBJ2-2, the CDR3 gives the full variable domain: DAMVIQNPRYQVTQFGKPVTLSCSQTLNHNVMYWYQQKSSQAPKLLFHYYDKDFNNEADTPDNFQSRRPNTSFCFLDIRSPGLGDTAMYLCATSRDMRVDTGELFFGEGSRLTVL.

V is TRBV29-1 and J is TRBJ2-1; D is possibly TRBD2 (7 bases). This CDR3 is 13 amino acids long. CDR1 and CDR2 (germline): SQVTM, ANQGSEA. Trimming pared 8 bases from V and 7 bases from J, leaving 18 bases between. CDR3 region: CSILGGGRNEQFF. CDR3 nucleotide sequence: TGCAGCATATTGGGAGGGGGTCGGAATGAGCAGTTCTTC.

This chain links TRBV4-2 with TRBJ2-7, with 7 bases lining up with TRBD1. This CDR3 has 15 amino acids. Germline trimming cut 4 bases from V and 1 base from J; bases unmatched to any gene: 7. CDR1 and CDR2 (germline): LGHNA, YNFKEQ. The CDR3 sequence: CASSPSWTGSYEQYF. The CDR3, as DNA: TGTGCCAGCAGCCCGAGCTGGACAGGATCCTACGAGCAGTACTTC.

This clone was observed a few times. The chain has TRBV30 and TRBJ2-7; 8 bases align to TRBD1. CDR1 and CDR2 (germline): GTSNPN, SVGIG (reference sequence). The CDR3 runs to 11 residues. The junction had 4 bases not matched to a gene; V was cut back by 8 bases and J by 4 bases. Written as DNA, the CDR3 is TGTGCCGCTACAGGGGGGTACGAGCAGTACTTC. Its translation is CAATGGYEQYF.

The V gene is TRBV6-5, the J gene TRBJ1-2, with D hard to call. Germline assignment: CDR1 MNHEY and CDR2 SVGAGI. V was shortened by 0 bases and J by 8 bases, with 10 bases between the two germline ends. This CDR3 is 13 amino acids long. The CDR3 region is CASSYSSWEGYTF. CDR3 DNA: TGTGCCAGCAGTTACTCATCCTGGGAGGGCTACACCTTC.